Reported below is one TCR beta chain. This specimen comes from a study of shared clonotypes between healthy human individuals. Study details: Each donor's CD4 naive and CD4 memory cells filled three plates apiece, CD8 naive two, and CD8 memory one.

Measured with immunoSEQ multiplex PCR; TCRdb has only the in-frame clones, and not every one. The data show about a million clones, with about 80% seen just once and roughly 1.4% held by the top ten. The V gene's germline CDR1 is SGHRS and CDR2 YFSETQ. V gave up 0 bases and J gave up 9 bases; unmatched junction bases: 5. CDR3 length: 16 residues. Material: memory CD4+ T cells sorted from blood. Subset noted: CD45RA-negative fraction. The clonotype comes from a young man in good health. This sequence joins TRBV5-1 and TRBJ2-2, with 13 bases fitting TRBD2. The CDR3 DNA sequence: TGCGCCAGCAGCTTGGCTGGACTAGCGGGGGACCGGGAGCTGTTTTTT. This sequence encodes CASSLAGLAGDRELFF. Filled out from reference TRBV5-1 and TRBJ2-2, the complete variable domain reads KAGVTQTPRYLIKTRGQQVTLSCSPISGHRSVSWYQQTPGQGLQFLFEYFSETQRNKGNFPGRFSGRQFSNSRSEMNVSTLELGDSALYLCASSLAGLAGDRELFFGEGSRLTVL.